This TCR beta chain was retrieved from a study of cytomegalovirus exposure and HLA in healthy donors. PCR employed 60 Vbeta and 13 Jbeta primers. Clones were read by immunoSEQ multiplex PCR, and TCRdb kept only the in-frame ones, dropping some. There are under 150,000 clones in the sample; roughly 60% occur only once, and approximately 9.1% lies in the top ten. The ends lost 3 bases at V and 5 bases at J; junction bases unmatched: 5. The CDR3 extends over 15 amino acids. CDR1 and CDR2 (germline): SGHDN, FVKESK. The chain recombines TRBV14 with TRBJ2-3; 10 positions agree with TRBD1. Sequencing used PBMCs. The sequence came from a man between 40 and 49 years old in good health and CMV-seropositive. CDR3 amino acids: CASSQGGQGKDTQYF. The CDR3 DNA is TGTGCCAGCAGCCAGGGGGGACAGGGGAAAGATACGCAGTATTTT.